The 12 T cell receptor beta chains below all came from one sample that was sequenced in a study of regulatory T cells in long-lasting Graves disease. Arm-PCR of CDR3 regions and iRepertoire HTBI primers were the basis on which TCR beta libraries were built. MiXCR was run by TCRdb on the multiplex PCR reads, yielding one entry per CDR3 protein. Among roughly 450,000 distinct CDR3 sequences listed, approximately 22% were seen once. Documented time point: persistent/refractory GD, antithyroid drugs over 5 years with positive TRAb. PBMC-extracted RNA yielded the TCR library. The input for sequencing was peripheral blood mononuclear cells (PBMCs), taken when the disease was refractory, from a patient treated with antithyroid drugs. The receptors were gathered from a female donor with Graves disease.

The J gene is TRBJ1-2, the V gene TRBV19, with 10 bases identical to TRBD1. With V trimmed by 7 bases and J by 5 bases, 10 bases remained unmatched. The CDR3 has 15 residues. Germline V gene data show CDR1 as LNHDA and CDR2 as SQIVND (reference sequence). The CDR3 protein is CASTRSPGQGYGYTF. The CDR3 coding sequence is TGTGCCAGTACCCGATCCCCGGGACAGGGGTATGGCTACACCTTC.

This clonotype was picked up many times. The J gene is TRBJ1-3, the V gene TRBV28, with a possible D match to TRBD1 (6 bases). The V gene's germline CDR1 is MDHEN and CDR2 SYDVKM. Deletions cut 6 bases from V and 1 base from J, with 25 bases between. This CDR3 has 19 residues. The CDR3 sequence: CASSRSYWGQPLSGNTIYF. The CDR3 nucleotides are TGTGCCAGCAGCCGCTCTTACTGGGGGCAGCCACTATCTGGAAACACCATATATTTT.

Concerning this clonotype: This may be a read error, as it is one base from a much larger clone. The CDR3 end shows no conserved phenylalanine or tryptophan, and so a read error is likely. V and J are TRBV7-2 and TRBJ2-7, with 8 bases identical to TRBD2. The germline CDR1 and CDR2 sequences are SGHTA and FQGNSA. The CDR3 has 15 residues. Germline trimming cut 3 bases from V and 5 bases from J; bases unmatched to any gene: 9. CDR3 DNA: TGTGCCAGCAGCTTGAGGTCGGGGGGGCGACACGAGCAGTACCTC. It codes for CASSLRSGGRHEQYL.

In this sample, this clonotype turned up many times. The V and J genes are TRBV28 and TRBJ1-6, with 7 bases fitting TRBD1. The CDR3 contains 14 residues. V lost 5 bases, J lost 9 bases, and 7 bases stayed unmatched. The germline CDR1 and CDR2 sequences are MDHEN and SYDVKM. The CDR3 is CASSQTGAGSPLHF. The CDR3, as DNA: TGTGCCAGCAGTCAAACAGGGGCGGGTTCACCCCTCCACTTT.

The V and J genes are TRBV5-8 and TRBJ1-4; perhaps TRBD1 as D (5 bases). CDR3 length equals 15 residues. CDR1 is SGHTS, CDR2 YDEGEE, per germline. The V end lost 4 bases, the J end lost 8 bases, and 18 bases lay between the germline ends. Here the CDR3 DNA reads TGTGCCAGCAGCCCAAGGCTGGTCCGGGGGGAAAAACTGTTTTTT. This encodes CASSPRLVRGEKLFF.

Details on this clonotype: An end of the junction differs from the germline gene, which may be a read error. The rearrangement links TRBV20-1 to TRBJ1-4, with D possibly matching TRBD1 (5 bases). Per germline, CDR1 DFQATT and CDR2 SNEGSKA (reference sequence). There are 13 residues in the CDR3. The chain's CDR3 is CSAGGAGNEKPFF. CDR3 nucleotides: TGCAGTGCTGGAGGGGCGGGGAATGAAAAACCGTTTTTT.

On this clonotype: This may be a read error, as it is one base from a much larger clone. The rearrangement joins TRBV14 to TRBJ2-2; 7 nucleotides agree with TRBD1. Trimming removed 8 bases from V and 1 base from J; junction bases left unmatched: 1. This CDR3 has 13 residues. The germline gives CDR1 SGHDN, CDR2 FVKESK. Here the CDR3 DNA reads TGTGCCAGCGGGACAGTGAACACCGGGGAGCTGTTTTTT. Translating gives CASGTVNTGELFF.

This clonotype was recorded at least ten times. This sequence joins TRBV28 and TRBJ1-5; D is uncertain. Germline V CDR1 and CDR2: MDHEN, SYDVKM. The CDR3 consists of 18 residues. The V and J ends lost 4 bases and 0 bases respectively, with 19 bases between them. The CDR3 coding sequence is TGTGCCAGCAGTTCAGAGAGTATGGGGAGTTATAGCAATCAGCCCCAGCATTTT. Protein: CASSSESMGSYSNQPQHF.

The genes are TRBV29-1 and TRBJ1-5; D is possibly TRBD1 (5 bases). This CDR3 comprises 15 residues. V was pared by 4 bases and J by 2 bases, with 15 bases between. Per germline, CDR1 SQVTM and CDR2 ANQGSEA. CDR3 nucleotide sequence: TGCAGCGTTGCCTTGACAGCCGGGGGCAATCAGCCCCAGCATTTT. This translates into CSVALTAGGNQPQHF.

The V and J genes are TRBV9 and TRBJ1-6, with a possible D match to TRBD1 (6 bases). Trimming cost V 0 bases and J 8 bases, with 12 bases left between them. Germline V lookup: CDR1 SGDLS, CDR2 YYNGEE. The CDR3 has 15 residues. CDR3 sequence: CASSVGVRGDSPLHF. CDR3 DNA: TGTGCCAGCAGCGTAGGGGTGAGGGGGGATTCACCCCTCCACTTT.

This clonotype was detected ten times or more. The chain is built from TRBV6-5 and TRBJ2-7; D is ambiguous. V dropped 0 bases and J dropped 6 bases, with 9 bases sitting between them. This CDR3 comprises 13 residues. CDR1 is MNHEY and CDR2 is SVGAGI in the germline V gene. Here the CDR3 reads CASSYSKVLEQYF. CDR3 DNA sequence: TGTGCCAGCAGTTACTCGAAGGTCCTCGAGCAGTACTTC.

In this sample, this clonotype turned up many times. This sequence joins TRBV7-3 and TRBJ2-5; D is unclear. Germline CDR1 reads SGHTA; CDR2 reads FQGTGA. V was pared by 5 bases and J by 7 bases, with 14 bases between. The CDR3 spans 13 residues. CDR3 residues: CASSNQPGATQYF. The CDR3 coding sequence is TGTGCCAGCAGCAATCAACCGGGTGCGACCCAGTACTTC.